This TCR beta chain was sequenced in a study of T cell repertoires in cytomegalovirus infection (dated by TCRdb to between 2018 and 2021). In the study overall: Peptide stimulations targeted recently identified HLA-C-restricted CMV epitopes, whose presentation resists viral immunomodulation, together with well-studied HLA-B-restricted epitopes. Donor HLA type was relevant to the analysis, because carriage of CMV infection together with the matching HLA type was indicated by public TCR beta signatures.

TCRdb lists the instrument as Illumina HiSeq 1500. TCRdb redid the processing of the public reads, applying fastp at Q25 and MiXCR, and retained in-frame beta chains. Rows are unified per CDR3 protein, each entry keeping the most common DNA and genes. The sample table shows about 700,000 distinct CDR3 sequences, and 30% to 40% are seen once. The top ten clonotypes cover around a sixth of the sample. The sample's treatment or condition label, in plain terms: in vitro stimulation with specific CMV peptide epitopes to enrich CMV-specific T cells. Details on this clonotype: Its antigen remains unidentified. Base qualities are not at hand, and no much larger clone is one base apart.

The full study reports these points: In both this cohort and an independent cohort of 350 or so donors, the cumulative frequency of public TCR beta family members distinguished carriers of CMV infection plus the relevant HLA type. The ex vivo response was dominated by HLA-C-restricted CMV-specific TCR beta clonotypes, which also provided the single most frequent clonotype in two of eight donors.

The sequence came from a human donor in good health (CMV status not recorded). Some clones in this sample may be carry-over from other donors' samples. The sequenced sample was cultured PBMCs, obtained from culture after CMV antigen stimulation.

This receptor carries the CDR3 CASSLQRGGTQYF. The DNA sequence reads TGTGCCAGCAGCTTACAGCGGGGTGGTACGCAGTATTTT. The chain links TRBV7-2 with TRBJ2-3; 7 central nucleotides agree with TRBD2. The germline V gene yields SGHTA for CDR1 and FQGNSA for CDR2. The cysteine opens and the phenylalanine closes a CDR3 of 13 amino acids. Left in the record is the CDR3 DNA by itself, 39 bases read in frame from the first base. V loses 2 bases at its end and J loses 8 bases; junction bases beyond the gene matches: 4.